This T cell receptor (beta chain) was obtained from a study of blood T cell repertoires in COVID-19. Whole-study context: Sites in the United States, Italy and Spain provided acute and convalescent COVID-19 samples. Sample material is recorded as cDNA or gDNA derived from T cells, B-cell-depleted T cells, or PBMCs.

The CDR3 has 16 residues. V shed 4 bases, J shed 4 bases, and the junction held 13 bases outside the gene matches. CDR1 is SGHAT, CDR2 FQNNGV, per germline. Per the authors' pipeline: Estimated nucleated cell counts came from reference gene primer amplification. Clones were read by immunoSEQ multiplex PCR, and TCRdb kept only the in-frame ones, dropping some. D and trimming were read from the DNA, whereas the V and J calls and clone size are those reported in that table. This table has some 300,000 clones, around 87% appearing once. The receptor's source is a man between 65 and 80 years old with acute or convalescent COVID-19. V usage is TRBV11-2 and J usage is TRBJ2-7; 7 nucleotides line up with TRBD2. The sequenced sample was peripheral blood. The CDR3 spells CASSSDPLADGYEQYF. The DNA for the CDR3 is TGTGCCAGCAGCTCCGACCCCCTAGCGGATGGGTACGAGCAGTACTTC.